The entry below gives a single T cell receptor (beta chain) sequence along with its context. This specimen comes from a study of blood T cell repertoires in COVID-19. The wider study: T cells, B-cell-depleted T cells, or PBMCs supplied cDNA or gDNA.

This CDR3 comprises 15 residues. Germline CDR1 is SEHNR and CDR2 is FQNEAQ (reference sequence). The junction had 6 bases not matched to a gene; V was cut back by 5 bases and J by 7 bases. Using immunoSEQ multiplex PCR, the repertoire was profiled, and TCRdb retains in-frame clones only, with some absent. The sample includes 290,000 or so clones, roughly 85% of them seen just once. Sequences were obtained from peripheral blood. The rearrangement links TRBV7-9 to TRBJ2-2; the match to TRBD1 covers 11 bases. The source is a man between 50 and 59 years old with active or convalescent COVID-19. The CDR3 spells CASSPGQGASGELFF. CDR3 coding DNA: TGTGCCAGCAGCCCAGGACAGGGGGCCAGCGGGGAGCTGTTTTTT.